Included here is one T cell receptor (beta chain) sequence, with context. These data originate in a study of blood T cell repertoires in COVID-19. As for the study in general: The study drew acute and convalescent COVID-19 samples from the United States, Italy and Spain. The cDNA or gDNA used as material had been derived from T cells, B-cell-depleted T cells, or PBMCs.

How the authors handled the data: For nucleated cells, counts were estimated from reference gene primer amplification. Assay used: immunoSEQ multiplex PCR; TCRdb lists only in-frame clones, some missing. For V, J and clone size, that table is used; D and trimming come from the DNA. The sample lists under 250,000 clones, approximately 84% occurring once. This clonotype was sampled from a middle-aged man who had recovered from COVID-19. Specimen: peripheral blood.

CDR3 bases: TGTGCCAGCAGGCGAAGCAGGGTTTATGAAGCTTTCTTT. Protein: CASRRSRVYEAFF. This chain links TRBV28 with TRBJ1-1, with D maybe TRBD1 (5 bases). V was pared by 6 bases and J by 7 bases, with 15 bases between. This CDR3 region has 13 residues. From germline, CDR1 is MDHEN and CDR2 SYDVKM.